The clone carrying this TCR beta chain was picked up many times. What it recognizes is unknown. This record belongs to a study of CD8 T cells in ankylosing spondylitis. General study findings and limits: The clones that were linked to disease were reported to be significantly enriched in matched synovial fluid samples from ankylosing spondylitis patients. A TCR beta motif of roughly eight highly homologous variants appeared characteristic of ankylosing spondylitis blood.

Researchers built TCR beta libraries using quantitative 5'-RACE with molecular barcodes. TCRdb analysed the 5' RACE reads with MiXCR anew, one entry per CDR3 protein. This table has approximately 69,000 distinct CDR3 sequences, about 5.2% appearing once. Sequences were obtained from blood, either unsorted or a sorted T cell fraction (not recorded which). The clonotype originates from a male donor with ankylosing spondylitis or in good health (not recorded which).

The CDR3 protein is CASREVGQSNEQFF. In DNA form, the CDR3 reads TGTGCCAGCAGAGAGGTGGGACAGTCCAATGAGCAGTTCTTC. The chain employs TRBV28 and TRBJ2-1, with 7 positions matching TRBD1. From germline, CDR1 is MDHEN and CDR2 SYDVKM. The V gene end was trimmed by 6 bases and the J gene end by 6 bases; junction bases not matched to a gene: 8. CDR3 length: 14 residues.